This T cell receptor (beta chain) was retrieved from a study of blood T cell repertoires in COVID-19. Looked up from germline, CDR1 is LGHNA and CDR2 is YNFKEQ. V was shortened by 0 bases and J by 3 bases, with 15 bases between the two germline ends. The CDR3 contains 16 residues. In the source study's methods: Amplifying reference gene primers gave estimates of nucleated cell counts. Sequencing was performed with immunoSEQ multiplex PCR; in TCRdb, only in-frame clones are kept and a portion is missing. From that table come the V and J calls and clone size; the DNA was used to work out D and trimming. The data contain some 98,000 clones, 82% of them singletons.

The TCR sequence derives from a man aged 65-85 years with active or convalescent COVID-19. Sequenced input: peripheral blood. The chain uses TRBV4-2 and TRBJ2-7; no firm D call. The chain's CDR3 is CASSQDYVLQFYEQYF. The DNA of the CDR3 is TGTGCCAGCAGCCAAGATTATGTCTTGCAGTTCTACGAGCAGTACTTC.